Included here is one TCR beta chain sequence, with context. Its antigen is undetermined. The CDR3 has 16 amino acids. The V end was cut by 4 bases, the J end by 7 bases, with 18 bases between. Germline CDR1 is SGHDT and CDR2 is YYEEEE. This sample was included in a study of OX40 agonist ivuxolimab in advanced cancers. Study information: Patients were approximately 80% male with ages roughly 23 to 79, mean about 60. Study observations and caveats: Expanded peripheral T cell antigen specificity was not determined.

TCRdb's copy holds only in-frame clones and misses some; the assay was immunoSEQ multiplex PCR. Of approximately 82,000 clones in the sample, more than 70% were seen once. Exclusion applied to patients with autoimmune disease history or systemic immunosuppression. This chain connects TRBV5-6 to TRBJ1-6; D remains ambiguous. This specimen was CD4+ or CD8+ T cells sorted from blood, taken in a trial of the OX40 agonist ivuxolimab. The sequence was obtained from an adult with an advanced solid tumor such as melanoma, head and neck, liver or kidney cancer. The CDR3 region is CASSPMKGARNSPLHF. CDR3 nucleotide sequence: TGTGCCAGCAGCCCGATGAAGGGAGCTAGGAATTCACCCCTCCACTTT.